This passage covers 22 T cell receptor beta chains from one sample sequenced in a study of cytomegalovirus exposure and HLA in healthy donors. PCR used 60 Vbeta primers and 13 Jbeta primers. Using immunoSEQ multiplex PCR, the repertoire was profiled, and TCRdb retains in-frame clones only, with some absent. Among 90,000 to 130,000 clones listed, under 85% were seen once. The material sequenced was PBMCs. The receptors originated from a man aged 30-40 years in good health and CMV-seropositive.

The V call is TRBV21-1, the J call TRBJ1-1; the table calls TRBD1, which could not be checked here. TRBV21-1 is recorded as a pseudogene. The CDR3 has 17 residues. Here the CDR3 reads CASSKQAGKLWNTEAFF. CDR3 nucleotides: TGTGCCAGCAGCAAACAGGCAGGTAAGCTATGGAACACTGAAGCTTTCTTT.

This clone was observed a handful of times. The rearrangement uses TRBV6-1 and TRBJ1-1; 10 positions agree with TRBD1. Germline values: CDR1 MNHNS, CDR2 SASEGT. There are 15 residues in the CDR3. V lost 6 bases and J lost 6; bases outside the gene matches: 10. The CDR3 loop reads CASRLTGGLSAEAFF. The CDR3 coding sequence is TGTGCCAGCAGGTTGACAGGGGGCCTCAGCGCTGAAGCTTTCTTT.

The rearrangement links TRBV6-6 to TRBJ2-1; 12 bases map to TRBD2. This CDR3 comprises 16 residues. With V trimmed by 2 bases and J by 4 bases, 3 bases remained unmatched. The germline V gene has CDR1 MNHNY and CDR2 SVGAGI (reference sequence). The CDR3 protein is CASSYRTSGVYNEQFF. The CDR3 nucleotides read TGTGCCAGCAGTTACAGGACTAGCGGGGTTTACAATGAGCAGTTCTTC.

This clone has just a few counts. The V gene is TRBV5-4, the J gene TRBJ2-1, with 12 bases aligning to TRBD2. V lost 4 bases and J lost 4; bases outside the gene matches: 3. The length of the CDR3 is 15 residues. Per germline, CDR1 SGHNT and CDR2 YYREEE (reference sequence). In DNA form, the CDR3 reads TGTGCCAGCAGCGATGGACTAGCGGGGTACAATGAGCAGTTCTTC. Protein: CASSDGLAGYNEQFF.

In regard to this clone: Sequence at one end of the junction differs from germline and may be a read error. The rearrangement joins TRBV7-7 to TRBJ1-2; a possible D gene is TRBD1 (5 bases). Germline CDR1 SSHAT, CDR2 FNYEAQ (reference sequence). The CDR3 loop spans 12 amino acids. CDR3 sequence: CASTGLPYGYTF. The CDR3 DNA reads TGTGCTAGCACGGGACTGCCTTATGGCTACACCTTC.

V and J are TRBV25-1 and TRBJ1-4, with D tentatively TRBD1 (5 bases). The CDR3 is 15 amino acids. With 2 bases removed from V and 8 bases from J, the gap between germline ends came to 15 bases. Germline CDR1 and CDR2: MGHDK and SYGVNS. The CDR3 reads CASSERRREGEKLFF. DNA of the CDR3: TGTGCCAGCAGTGAACGGCGCCGGGAGGGGGAAAAACTGTTTTTT.

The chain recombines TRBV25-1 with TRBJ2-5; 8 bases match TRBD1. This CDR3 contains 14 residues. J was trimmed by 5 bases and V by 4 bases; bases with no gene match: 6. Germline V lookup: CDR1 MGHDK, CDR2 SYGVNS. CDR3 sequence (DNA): TGTGCCAGCAGTGTTGACAGGGGACGGGAGACCCAGTACTTC. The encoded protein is CASSVDRGRETQYF. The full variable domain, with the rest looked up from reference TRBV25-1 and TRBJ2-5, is EADIYQTPRYLVIGTGKKITLECSQTMGHDKMYWYQQDPGMELHLIHYSYGVNSTEKGDLSSESTVSRIRTEHFPLTLESARPSHTSQYLCASSVDRGRETQYFGPGTRLLVL.

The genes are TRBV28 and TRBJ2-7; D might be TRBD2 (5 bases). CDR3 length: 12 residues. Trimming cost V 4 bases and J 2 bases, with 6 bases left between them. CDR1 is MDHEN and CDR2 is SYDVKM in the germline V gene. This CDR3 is CASSSAAYEQYF. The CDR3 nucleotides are TGTGCCAGCAGTTCAGCGGCCTACGAGCAGTACTTC.

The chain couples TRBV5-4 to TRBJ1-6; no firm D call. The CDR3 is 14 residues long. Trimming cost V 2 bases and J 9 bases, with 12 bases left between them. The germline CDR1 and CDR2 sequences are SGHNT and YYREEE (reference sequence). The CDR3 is CASSFEPRASPLHF. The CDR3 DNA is TGTGCCAGCAGCTTCGAGCCGCGCGCTTCACCCCTCCACTTT.

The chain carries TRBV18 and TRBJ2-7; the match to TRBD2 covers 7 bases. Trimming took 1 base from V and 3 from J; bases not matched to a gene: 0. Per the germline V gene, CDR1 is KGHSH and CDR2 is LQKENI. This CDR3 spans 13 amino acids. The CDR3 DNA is TGTGCCAGCTCACCACGGGGGGGCTACGAGCAGTACTTC. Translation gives CASSPRGGYEQYF.

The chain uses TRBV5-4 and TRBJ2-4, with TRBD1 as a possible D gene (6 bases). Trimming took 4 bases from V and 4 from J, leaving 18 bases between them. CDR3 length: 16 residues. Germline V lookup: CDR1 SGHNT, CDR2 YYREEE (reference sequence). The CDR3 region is CASSPRTERTKNIQYF. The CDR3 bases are TGTGCCAGCAGCCCCAGGACAGAGCGAACAAAAAACATTCAGTACTTC.

The CDR3 sequence is CASRTSGSGANVLTF. As DNA, the CDR3 is TGCGCCAGCAGGACATCAGGGTCTGGGGCCAACGTCCTGACTTTC. The J gene is TRBJ2-6, the V gene TRBV5-1; perhaps TRBD1 as D (5 bases). Germline V lookup: CDR1 SGHRS, CDR2 YFSETQ. CDR3 length: 15 residues. V dropped 5 bases and J dropped 1 base, with 10 bases sitting between them.

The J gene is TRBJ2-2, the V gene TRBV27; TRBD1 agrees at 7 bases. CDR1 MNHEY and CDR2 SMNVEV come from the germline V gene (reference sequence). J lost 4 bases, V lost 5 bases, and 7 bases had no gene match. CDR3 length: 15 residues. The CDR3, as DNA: TGTGCCAGCAGTCTTGGGACAGTTGGCACCGGGGAGCTGTTTTTT. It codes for CASSLGTVGTGELFF.

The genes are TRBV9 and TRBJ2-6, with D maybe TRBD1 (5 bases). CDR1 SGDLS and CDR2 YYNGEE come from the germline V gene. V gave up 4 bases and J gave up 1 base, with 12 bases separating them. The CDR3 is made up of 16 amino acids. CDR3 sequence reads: CASSYMTASGANVLTF. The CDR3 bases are TGTGCCAGCAGCTACATGACAGCGTCTGGGGCCAACGTCCTGACTTTC. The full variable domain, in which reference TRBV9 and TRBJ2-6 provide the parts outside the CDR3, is DSGVTQTPKHLITATGQRVTLRCSPRSGDLSVYWYQQSLDQGLQFLIQYYNGEERAKGNILERFSAQQFPDLHSELNLSSLELGDSALYFCASSYMTASGANVLTFGAGSRLTVL.

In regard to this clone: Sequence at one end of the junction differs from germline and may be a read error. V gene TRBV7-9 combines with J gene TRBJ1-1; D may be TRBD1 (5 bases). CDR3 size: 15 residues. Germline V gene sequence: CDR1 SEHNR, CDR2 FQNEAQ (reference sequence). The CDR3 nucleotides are TGTTCCAGCAGCCAACCCGGACAATTGGCCTTTGAAGCTTTCTTT. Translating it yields CSSSQPGQLAFEAFF.

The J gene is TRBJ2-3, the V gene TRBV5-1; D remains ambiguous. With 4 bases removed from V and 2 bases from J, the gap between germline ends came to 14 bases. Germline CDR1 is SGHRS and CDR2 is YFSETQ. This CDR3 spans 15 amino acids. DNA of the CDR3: TGCGCCAGCAGCCGAAGTCAGGCGACCACAGATACGCAGTATTTT. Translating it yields CASSRSQATTDTQYF.

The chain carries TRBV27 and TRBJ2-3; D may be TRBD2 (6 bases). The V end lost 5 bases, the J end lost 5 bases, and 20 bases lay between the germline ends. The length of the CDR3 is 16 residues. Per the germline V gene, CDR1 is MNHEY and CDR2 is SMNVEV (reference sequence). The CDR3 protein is CASSQRSSGPLDTQYF. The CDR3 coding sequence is TGTGCCAGCAGTCAAAGGAGTAGCGGTCCTCTAGATACGCAGTATTTT.

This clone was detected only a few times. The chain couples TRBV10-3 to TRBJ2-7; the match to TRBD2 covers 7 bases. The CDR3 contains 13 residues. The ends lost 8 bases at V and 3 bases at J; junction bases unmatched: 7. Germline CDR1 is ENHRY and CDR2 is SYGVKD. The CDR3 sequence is CAISLADFYEQYF. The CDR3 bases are TGTGCCATCTCCCTAGCGGACTTCTACGAGCAGTACTTC.

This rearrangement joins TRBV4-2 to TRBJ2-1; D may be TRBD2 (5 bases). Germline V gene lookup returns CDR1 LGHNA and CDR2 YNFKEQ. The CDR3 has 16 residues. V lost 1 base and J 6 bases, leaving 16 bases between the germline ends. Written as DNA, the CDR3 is TGTGCCAGCAGCCAAGTGGTTCCAGAGGGTTCCAATGAGCAGTTCTTC. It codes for CASSQVVPEGSNEQFF.

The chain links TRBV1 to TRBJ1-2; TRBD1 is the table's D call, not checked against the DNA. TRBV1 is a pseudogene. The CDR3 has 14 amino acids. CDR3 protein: CTSSRTGVDYGYTF. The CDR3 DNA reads TGCACCAGCAGCAGGACAGGGGTAGACTATGGCTACACCTTC.

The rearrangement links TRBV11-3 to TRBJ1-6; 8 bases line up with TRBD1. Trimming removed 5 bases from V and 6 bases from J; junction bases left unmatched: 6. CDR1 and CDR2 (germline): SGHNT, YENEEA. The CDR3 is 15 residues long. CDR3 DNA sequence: TGTGCCAGCAGCCCCGGGACAGGTGGTAATTCACCCCTCCACTTT. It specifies CASSPGTGGNSPLHF.

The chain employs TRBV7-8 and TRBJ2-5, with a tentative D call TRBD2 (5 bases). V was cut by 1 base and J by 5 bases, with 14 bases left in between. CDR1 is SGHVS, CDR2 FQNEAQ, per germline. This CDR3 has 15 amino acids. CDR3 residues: CASSLEGLTGETQYF. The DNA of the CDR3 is TGTGCCAGCAGCTTAGAGGGTCTAACGGGGGAGACCCAGTACTTC.